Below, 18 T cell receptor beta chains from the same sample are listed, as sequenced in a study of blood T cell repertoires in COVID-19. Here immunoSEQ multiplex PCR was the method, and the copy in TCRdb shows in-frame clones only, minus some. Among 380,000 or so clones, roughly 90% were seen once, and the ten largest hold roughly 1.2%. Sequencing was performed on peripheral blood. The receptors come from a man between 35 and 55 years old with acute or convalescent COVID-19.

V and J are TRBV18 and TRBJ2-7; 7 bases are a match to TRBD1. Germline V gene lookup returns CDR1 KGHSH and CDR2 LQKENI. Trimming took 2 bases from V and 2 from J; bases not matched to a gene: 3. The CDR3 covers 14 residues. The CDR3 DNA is TGTGCCAGCTCACCATCACAGGGGACCTACGAGCAGTACTTC. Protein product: CASSPSQGTYEQYF.

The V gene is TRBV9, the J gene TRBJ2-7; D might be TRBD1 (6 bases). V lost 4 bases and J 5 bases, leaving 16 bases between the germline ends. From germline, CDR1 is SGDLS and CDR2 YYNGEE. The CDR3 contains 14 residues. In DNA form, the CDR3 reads TGTGCCAGCAGCAAAAGTTTCGCAGGGGACGAGCAGTACTTC. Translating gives CASSKSFAGDEQYF.

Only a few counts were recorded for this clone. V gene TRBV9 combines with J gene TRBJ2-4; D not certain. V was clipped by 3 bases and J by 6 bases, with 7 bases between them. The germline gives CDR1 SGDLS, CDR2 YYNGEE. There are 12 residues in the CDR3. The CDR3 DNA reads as TGTGCCAGCAGCGGAGATGGAAACATTCAGTACTTC. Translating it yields CASSGDGNIQYF.

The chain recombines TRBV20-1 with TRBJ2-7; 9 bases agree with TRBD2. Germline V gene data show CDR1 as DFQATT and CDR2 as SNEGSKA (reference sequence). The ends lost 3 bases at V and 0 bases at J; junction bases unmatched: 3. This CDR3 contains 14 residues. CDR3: CSASGGRASYEQYF. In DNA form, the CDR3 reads TGCAGTGCTAGTGGCGGGAGGGCCTCCTACGAGCAGTACTTC.

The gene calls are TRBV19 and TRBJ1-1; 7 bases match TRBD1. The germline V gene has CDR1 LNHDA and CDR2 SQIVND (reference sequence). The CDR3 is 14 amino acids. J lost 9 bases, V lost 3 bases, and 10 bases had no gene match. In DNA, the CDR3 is TGTGCCAGTAGTATCACTCTAGGACAGGTTAAAGCTTTCTTT. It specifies CASSITLGQVKAFF.

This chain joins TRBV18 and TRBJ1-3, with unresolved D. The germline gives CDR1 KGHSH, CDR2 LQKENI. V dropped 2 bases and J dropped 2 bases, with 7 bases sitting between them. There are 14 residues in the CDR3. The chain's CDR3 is CASSPTNTGNTIYF. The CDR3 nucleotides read TGTGCCAGCTCACCAACTAACACTGGAAACACCATATATTTT.

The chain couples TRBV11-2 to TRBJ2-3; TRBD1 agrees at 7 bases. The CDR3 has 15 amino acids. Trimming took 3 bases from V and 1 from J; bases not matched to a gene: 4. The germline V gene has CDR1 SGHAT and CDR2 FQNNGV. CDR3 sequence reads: CASSFYRGRTDTQYF. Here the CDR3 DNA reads TGTGCCAGCAGCTTCTACAGGGGTCGCACAGATACGCAGTATTTT.

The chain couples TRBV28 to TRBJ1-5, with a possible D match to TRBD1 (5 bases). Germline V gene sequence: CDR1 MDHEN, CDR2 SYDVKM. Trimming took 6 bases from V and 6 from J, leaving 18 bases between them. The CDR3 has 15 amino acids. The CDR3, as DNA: TGTGCCAGCAGCAGGTTATCAAGGGGTGTTCAGCCCCAGCATTTT. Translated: CASSRLSRGVQPQHF.

The CDR3 region has the DNA TGTGCCAGCAGCTTTGGTACGATTCGGGGATCTGGAAACACCATATATTTT. This translates into CASSFGTIRGSGNTIYF. The V gene is TRBV5-6, the J gene TRBJ1-3, with unresolved D. V dropped 2 bases and J dropped 1 base, with 16 bases sitting between them. CDR3 size: 17 residues. CDR1 is SGHDT and CDR2 is YYEEEE in the germline V gene.

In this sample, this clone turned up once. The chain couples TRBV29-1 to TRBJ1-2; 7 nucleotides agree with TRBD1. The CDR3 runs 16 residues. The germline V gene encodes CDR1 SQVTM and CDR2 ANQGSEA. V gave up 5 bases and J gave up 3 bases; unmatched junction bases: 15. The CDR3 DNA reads TGCAGCGTTTTGGCTGGGGGACAGCAACCGGACTATGGCTACACCTTC. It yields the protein CSVLAGGQQPDYGYTF.

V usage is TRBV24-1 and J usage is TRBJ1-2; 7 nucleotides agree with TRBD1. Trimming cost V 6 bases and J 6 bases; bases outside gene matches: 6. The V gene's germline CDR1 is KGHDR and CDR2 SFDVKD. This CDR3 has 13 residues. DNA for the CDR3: TGTGCCACCAGTAAGACAGGGATGAATGGCTACACCTTC. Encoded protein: CATSKTGMNGYTF.

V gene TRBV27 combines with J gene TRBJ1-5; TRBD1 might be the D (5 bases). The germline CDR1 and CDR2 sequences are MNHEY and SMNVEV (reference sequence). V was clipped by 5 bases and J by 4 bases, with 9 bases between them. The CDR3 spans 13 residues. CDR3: CASSPQGNQPQHF. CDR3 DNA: TGTGCCAGCAGTCCTCAGGGAAATCAGCCCCAGCATTTT.

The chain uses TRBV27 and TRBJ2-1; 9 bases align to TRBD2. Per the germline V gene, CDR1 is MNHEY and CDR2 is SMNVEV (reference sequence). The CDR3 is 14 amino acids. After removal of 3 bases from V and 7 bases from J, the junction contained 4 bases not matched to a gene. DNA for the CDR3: TGTGCCAGCAGTTTTTTAGCGGGGGAAAATGAGCAGTTCTTC. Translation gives CASSFLAGENEQFF.

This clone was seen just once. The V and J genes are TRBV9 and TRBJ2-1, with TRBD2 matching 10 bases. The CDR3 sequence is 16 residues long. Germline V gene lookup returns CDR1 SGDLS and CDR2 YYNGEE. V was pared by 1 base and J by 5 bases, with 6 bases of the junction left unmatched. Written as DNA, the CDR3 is TGTGCCAGCAGCGTAACGGCGGGACTAGCGAACAATGAGCAGTTCTTC. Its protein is CASSVTAGLANNEQFF.

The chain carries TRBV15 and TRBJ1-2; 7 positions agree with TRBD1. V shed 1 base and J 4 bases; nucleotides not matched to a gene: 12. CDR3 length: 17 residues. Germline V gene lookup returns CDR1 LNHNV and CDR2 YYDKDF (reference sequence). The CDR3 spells CATSRVGLKDRTYGYTF. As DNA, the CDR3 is TGTGCCACCAGCAGAGTTGGGTTGAAGGACAGGACCTATGGCTACACCTTC.

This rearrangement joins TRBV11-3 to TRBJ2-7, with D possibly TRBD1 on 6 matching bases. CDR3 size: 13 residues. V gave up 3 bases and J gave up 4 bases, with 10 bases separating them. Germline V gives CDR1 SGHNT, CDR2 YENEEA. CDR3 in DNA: TGTGCCAGCAGCTTCCGGGACACATACGAGCAGTACTTC. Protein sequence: CASSFRDTYEQYF.

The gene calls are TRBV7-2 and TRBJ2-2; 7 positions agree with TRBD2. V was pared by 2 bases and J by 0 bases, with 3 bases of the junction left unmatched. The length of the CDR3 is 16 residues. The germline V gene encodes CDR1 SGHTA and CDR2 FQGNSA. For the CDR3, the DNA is TGTGCCAGCAGCTTATACGGGGGGACGAACACCGGGGAGCTGTTTTTT. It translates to CASSLYGGTNTGELFF. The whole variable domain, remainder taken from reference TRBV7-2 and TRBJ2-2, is GAGVSQSPSNKVTEKGKDVELRCDPISGHTALYWYRQSLGQGLEFLIYFQGNSAPDKSGLPSDRFSAERTGGSVSTLTIQRTQQEDSAVYLCASSLYGGTNTGELFFGEGSRLTVL.

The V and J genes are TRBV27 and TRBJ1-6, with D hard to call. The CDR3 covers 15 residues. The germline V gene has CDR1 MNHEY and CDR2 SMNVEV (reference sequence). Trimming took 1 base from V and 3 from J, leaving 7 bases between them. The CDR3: CASSLWSVYNSPLHF. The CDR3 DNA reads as TGTGCCAGCAGTTTATGGTCAGTCTATAATTCACCCCTCCACTTT.